This T cell receptor (beta chain) was captured by sequencing in a study of blood T cell repertoires in COVID-19 (dated by TCRdb to 2020 to 2021). About the full investigation: The collaborator samples originated in the United States, Italy and Spain and spanned the acute and convalescent phases of COVID-19. The material from the prospective study consisted of cDNA or gDNA derived from T cells, B-cell-depleted T cells, or PBMCs. Subjects who had been exposed to COVID-19, were actively infected with it, or had recovered from it provided the deeply sampled blood TCRbeta repertoires that made up the dataset. A freely available public database, intended as a resource for researchers studying the immune response to SARS-CoV-2, is where the repertoires were released. The samples were drawn from two sources: the first 160 participants of the ongoing ImmuneRACE study, and fewer than 1,500 subjects contributed by 6 global collaborators. Sample metadata almost always included a de-identified subject ID, COVID-19 status, age in years and sex. Where available, HLA class I and class II types were taken from metadata supplied by the sample provider and were not determined by assay-based typing. Points the paper makes about the study in general: Clinical and demographic metadata were provided uncurated, with the amount varying by source and participant.

The CDR3, from cysteine to phenylalanine, totals 18 residues. This entry keeps only the CDR3 DNA: 54 bases, framed from base 1. CDR1 and CDR2, per the germline V gene, are SNHLY and FYNNEI. Trimming removed 10 bases from V and 1 base from J; the gene matches leave 12 bases unexplained. TCRbeta CDR3 regions were amplified from genomic DNA using the immunoSEQ Assay, a bias-controlled multiplex PCR. The study's processing was this. The number of nucleated cells in each sample was estimated by amplification of reference gene primers within the assay. Sequence reads were collapsed and filtered to measure the absolute abundance of every unique TCRbeta CDR3 rearrangement. For each sample, productive Simpson clonality was calculated as the square root of Simpson's diversity index across productive rearrangements. Here the immuneACCESS table is served through TCRdb, limited to in-frame sequences with V and J called. Missing clones are a known gap in these copies; in checked studies unresolved V genes cover under half, and the rest lacks a known reason. V, J and clone size were drawn from that table, and D and trimming were deduced from the DNA. A total of hundreds of thousands of clones appear in this sample, around 92% of them only once. The ten largest clones capture approximately 3% of the sample.

One collaborating source in Seattle enrolled patients during active infection and followed them longitudinally through the course of disease. Collaborating institutions collected whole blood in K2EDTA tubes following their own protocols. For TCRbeta analysis, collaborators shipped samples in one of three forms: frozen whole blood, isolated PBMCs, or DNA extracted from either of those sample types. Points on this clone: The clone's antigen remains unknown. One base away there is no much larger clone; base qualities are not given.

The chain is made from TRBV2 and TRBJ2-3; 15 nucleotides in the junction match TRBD2. Sequenced material: peripheral blood. The receptor was derived from a woman in her twenties or thirties with COVID-19, enrolled during active disease. The CDR3 loop reads CAMGTSGGTEGGTDTQYF. In nucleotides, the sequence is TGTGCCATGGGGACTAGCGGGGGGACCGAGGGGGGCACAGATACGCAGTATTTT.